The clone carrying this T cell receptor (beta chain) appeared a single time. Its antigen is currently unknown. These data originate in a study of radiotherapy plus CTLA-4 blockade in lung cancer. The assay was immunoSEQ multiplex PCR, and TCRdb's table has in-frame clones only and misses some. The sample consists of 100,000 to 150,000 clones, 70% to 90% of them appearing once. V lost 0 bases and J lost 6, with 12 bases in between. CDR1 is MNHEY and CDR2 is SVGAGI in the germline V gene. The CDR3 extends over 14 amino acids. Findings of the study overall: In blood, after radiotherapy plus ipilimumab, tumor-derived TCR clones expanded.

The origin of this receptor is a human donor with non-small cell lung cancer that progressed on radiotherapy plus ipilimumab. The starting material was peripheral blood, obtained from a patient treated with radiotherapy plus ipilimumab. This chain links TRBV6-5 with TRBJ2-7; possibly TRBD2 for D (6 bases). The CDR3: CASSYSFGGSEQYF. DNA of the CDR3: TGTGCCAGCAGTTACTCGTTTGGGGGGAGCGAGCAGTACTTC.